The sequence of this TCR beta chain was determined in a study of T cell repertoires in cytomegalovirus infection. About the study: Evidence of both CMV infection and a matching HLA type came from public TCR beta signatures.

A single record per CDR3 protein comes from TCRdb applying MiXCR to the reads. Of tens of thousands of distinct CDR3 sequences in the sample, approximately 22% were seen once. The CDR3 covers 11 residues. Germline loops: CDR1 SEHNR, CDR2 FQNEAQ (reference sequence). Trimming cost V 11 bases and J 6 bases; bases outside gene matches: 5. Study-level points and caveats: Identification of carriers of CMV plus the relevant HLA was achieved through cumulative public TCR beta family frequency. It was HLA-C-restricted CMV-specific TCR beta clonotypes that dominated the response ex vivo.

The sample holds a few counts of this clonotype. As yet, its antigen is unknown. The rearrangement uses TRBV7-9 and TRBJ1-1; 8 positions agree with TRBD1. Material for sequencing was PBMCs, sequenced either directly or after in vitro stimulation (not recorded which). The clonotype originates from a human donor in good health (CMV status not recorded). Some clones in this sample may be carry-over from other donors' samples. Written as DNA, the CDR3 is TGTGCCTCGACAGGGGAGGCTGAAGCTTTCTTT. This gives the protein CASTGEAEAFF.